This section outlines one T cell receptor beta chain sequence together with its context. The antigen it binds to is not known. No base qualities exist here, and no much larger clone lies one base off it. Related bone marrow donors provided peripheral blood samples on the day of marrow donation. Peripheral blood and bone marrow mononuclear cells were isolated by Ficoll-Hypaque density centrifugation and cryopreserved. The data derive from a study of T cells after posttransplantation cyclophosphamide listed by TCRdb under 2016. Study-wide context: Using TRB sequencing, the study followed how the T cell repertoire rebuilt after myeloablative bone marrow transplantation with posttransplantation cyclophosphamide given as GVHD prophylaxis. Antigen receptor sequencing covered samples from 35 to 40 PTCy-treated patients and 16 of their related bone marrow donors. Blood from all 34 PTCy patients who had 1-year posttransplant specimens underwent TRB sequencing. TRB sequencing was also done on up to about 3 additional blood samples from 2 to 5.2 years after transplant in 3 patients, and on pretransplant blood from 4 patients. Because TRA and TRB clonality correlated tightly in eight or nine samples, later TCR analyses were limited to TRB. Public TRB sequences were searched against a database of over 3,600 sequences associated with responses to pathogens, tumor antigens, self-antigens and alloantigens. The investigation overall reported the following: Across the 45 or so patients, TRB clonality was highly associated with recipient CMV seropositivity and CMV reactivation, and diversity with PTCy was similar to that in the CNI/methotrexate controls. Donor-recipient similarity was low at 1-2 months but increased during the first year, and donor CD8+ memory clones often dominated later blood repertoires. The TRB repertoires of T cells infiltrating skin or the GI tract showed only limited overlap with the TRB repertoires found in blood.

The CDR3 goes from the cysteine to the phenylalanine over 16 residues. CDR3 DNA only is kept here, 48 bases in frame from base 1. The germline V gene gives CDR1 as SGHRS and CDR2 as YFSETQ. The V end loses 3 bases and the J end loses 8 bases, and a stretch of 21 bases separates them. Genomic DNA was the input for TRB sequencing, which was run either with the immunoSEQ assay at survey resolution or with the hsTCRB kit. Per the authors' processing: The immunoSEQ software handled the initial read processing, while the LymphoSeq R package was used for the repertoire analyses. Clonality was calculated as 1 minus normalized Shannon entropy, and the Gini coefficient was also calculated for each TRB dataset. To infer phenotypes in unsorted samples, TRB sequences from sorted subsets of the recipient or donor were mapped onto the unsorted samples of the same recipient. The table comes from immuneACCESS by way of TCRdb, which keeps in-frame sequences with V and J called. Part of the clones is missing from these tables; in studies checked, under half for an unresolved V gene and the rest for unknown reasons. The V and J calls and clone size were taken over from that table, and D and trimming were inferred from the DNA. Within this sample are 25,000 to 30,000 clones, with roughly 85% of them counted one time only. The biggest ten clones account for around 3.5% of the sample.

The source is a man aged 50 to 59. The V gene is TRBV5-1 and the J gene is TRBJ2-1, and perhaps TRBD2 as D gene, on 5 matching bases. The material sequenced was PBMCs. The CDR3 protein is CASSSQYVSGNHEQFF. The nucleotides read TGCGCCAGCAGCTCCCAATATGTAAGCGGCAATCATGAGCAGTTCTTC.